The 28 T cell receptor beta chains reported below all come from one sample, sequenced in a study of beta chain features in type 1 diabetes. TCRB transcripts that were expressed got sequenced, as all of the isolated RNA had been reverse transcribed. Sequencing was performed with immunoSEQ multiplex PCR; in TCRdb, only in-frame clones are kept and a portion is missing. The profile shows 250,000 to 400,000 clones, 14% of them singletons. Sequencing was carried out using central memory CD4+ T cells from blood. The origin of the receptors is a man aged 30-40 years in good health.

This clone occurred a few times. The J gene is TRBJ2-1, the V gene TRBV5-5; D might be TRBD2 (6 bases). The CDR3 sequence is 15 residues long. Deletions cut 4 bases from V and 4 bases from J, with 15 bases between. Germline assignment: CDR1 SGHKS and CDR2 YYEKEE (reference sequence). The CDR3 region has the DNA TGTGCCAGCAGCCGCTCCGGGACTTCGTACAATGAGCAGTTCTTC. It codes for CASSRSGTSYNEQFF.

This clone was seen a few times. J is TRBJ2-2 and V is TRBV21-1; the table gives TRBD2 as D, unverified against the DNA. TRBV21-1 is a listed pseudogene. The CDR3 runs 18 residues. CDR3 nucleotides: TGTGCCAGCAGCACTTGGGGTGAGGTAGCGGGAGTGGAGGGGGAGCTGTTTTTT. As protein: CASSTWGEVAGVEGELFF.

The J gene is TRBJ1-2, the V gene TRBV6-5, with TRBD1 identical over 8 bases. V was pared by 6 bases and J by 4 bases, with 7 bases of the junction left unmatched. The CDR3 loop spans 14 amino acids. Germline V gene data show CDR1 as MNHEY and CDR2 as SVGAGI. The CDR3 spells CASRRQGKGYGYTF. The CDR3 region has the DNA TGTGCCAGCAGACGACAGGGGAAGGGCTATGGCTACACCTTC.

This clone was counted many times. CDR3 residues: CASRIQTGELFF. The DNA of the CDR3 is TGTGCCAGCCGGATACAAACCGGGGAGCTGTTTTTT. The rearrangement uses TRBV28 and TRBJ2-2; D is unresolved. CDR1 and CDR2 from the germline V gene are MDHEN and SYDVKM. The CDR3 extends over 12 amino acids. Trimming shortened V by 8 bases and J by 5 bases, and 9 bases separated the two germline ends.

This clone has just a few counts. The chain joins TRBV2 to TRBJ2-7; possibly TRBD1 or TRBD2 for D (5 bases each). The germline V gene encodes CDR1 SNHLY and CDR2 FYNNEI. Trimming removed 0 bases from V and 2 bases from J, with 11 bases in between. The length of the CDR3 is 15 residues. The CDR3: CASSEASWGPYEQYF. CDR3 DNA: TGTGCCAGCAGTGAAGCGTCCTGGGGACCCTACGAGCAGTACTTC.

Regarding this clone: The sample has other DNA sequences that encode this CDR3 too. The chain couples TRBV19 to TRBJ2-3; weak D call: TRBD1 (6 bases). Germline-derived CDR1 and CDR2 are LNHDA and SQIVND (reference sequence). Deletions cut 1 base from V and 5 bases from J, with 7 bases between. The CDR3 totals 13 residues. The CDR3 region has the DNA TGTGCCAGTAGTATAGGCAGGGGAGATACGCAGTATTTT. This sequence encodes CASSIGRGDTQYF. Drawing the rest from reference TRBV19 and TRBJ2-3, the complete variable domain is DGGITQSPKYLFRKEGQNVTLSCEQNLNHDAMYWYRQDPGQGLRLIYYSQIVNDFQKGDIAEGYSVSREKKESFPLTVTSAQKNPTAFYLCASSIGRGDTQYFGPGTRLTVL.

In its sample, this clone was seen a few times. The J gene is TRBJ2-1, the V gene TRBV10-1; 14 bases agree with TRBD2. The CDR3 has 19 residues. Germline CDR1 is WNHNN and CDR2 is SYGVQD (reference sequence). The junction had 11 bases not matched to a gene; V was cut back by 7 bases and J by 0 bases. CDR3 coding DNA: TGCGCCAGCAACAGAGGACTAGCGGGGGGTCCTCACTCCTACAATGAGCAGTTCTTC. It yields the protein CASNRGLAGGPHSYNEQFF.

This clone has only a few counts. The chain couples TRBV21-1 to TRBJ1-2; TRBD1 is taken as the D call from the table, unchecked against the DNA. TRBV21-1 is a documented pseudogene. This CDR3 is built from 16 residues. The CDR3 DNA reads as TGTGCCAGCAGCAAAGTAAGATGGACAGGGGCGTATGGCTACACCTTC. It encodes CASSKVRWTGAYGYTF.

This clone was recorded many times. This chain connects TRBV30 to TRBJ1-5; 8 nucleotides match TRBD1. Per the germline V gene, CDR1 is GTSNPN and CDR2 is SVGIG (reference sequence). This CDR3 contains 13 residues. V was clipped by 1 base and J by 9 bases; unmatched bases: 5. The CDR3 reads CAWSGTGSVPQHF. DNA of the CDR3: TGTGCCTGGAGTGGGACAGGGTCTGTGCCCCAGCATTTT.

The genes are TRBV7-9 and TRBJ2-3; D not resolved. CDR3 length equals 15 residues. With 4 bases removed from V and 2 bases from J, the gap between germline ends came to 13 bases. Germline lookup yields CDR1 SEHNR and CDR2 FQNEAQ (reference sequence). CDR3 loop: CASSYSPSATDTQYF. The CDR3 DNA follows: TGTGCCAGCAGCTATAGTCCCAGCGCCACAGATACGCAGTATTTT.

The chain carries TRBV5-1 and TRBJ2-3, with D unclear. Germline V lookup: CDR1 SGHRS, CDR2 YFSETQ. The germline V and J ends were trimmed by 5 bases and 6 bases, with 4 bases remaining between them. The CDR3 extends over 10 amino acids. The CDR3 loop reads CASRHDTQYF. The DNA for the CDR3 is TGCGCCAGCAGACATGATACGCAGTATTTT.

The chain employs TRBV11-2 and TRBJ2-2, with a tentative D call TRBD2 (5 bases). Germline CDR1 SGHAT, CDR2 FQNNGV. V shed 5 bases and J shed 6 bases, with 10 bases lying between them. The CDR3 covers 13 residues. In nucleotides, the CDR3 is TGTGCCAGCAGCCGTCCCGGGGCCGGGGAGCTGTTTTTT. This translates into CASSRPGAGELFF.

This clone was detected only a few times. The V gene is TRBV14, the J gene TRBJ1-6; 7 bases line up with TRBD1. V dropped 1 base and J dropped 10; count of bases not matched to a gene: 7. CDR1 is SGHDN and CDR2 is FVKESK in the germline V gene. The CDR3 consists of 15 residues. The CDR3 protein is CASSQGRGQQSPLHF. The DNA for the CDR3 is TGTGCCAGCAGCCAAGGTCGGGGACAGCAATCACCCCTCCACTTT.

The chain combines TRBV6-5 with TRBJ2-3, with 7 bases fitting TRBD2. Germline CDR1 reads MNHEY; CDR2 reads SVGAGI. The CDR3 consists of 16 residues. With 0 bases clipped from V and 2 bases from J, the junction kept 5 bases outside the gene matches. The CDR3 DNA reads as TGTGCCAGCAGTTACTCGGGACTACCTCTCACAGATACGCAGTATTTT. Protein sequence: CASSYSGLPLTDTQYF.

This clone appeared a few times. The CDR3 region is CAISAGLADNEQFF. Here the CDR3 DNA reads TGTGCCATCAGTGCTGGACTAGCGGACAATGAGCAGTTCTTC. V usage is TRBV10-3 and J usage is TRBJ2-1, with 10 bases fitting TRBD2. The CDR3 is 14 amino acids. CDR1 ENHRY and CDR2 SYGVKD come from the germline V gene. After removal of 4 bases from V and 5 bases from J, the junction contained 2 bases not matched to a gene.

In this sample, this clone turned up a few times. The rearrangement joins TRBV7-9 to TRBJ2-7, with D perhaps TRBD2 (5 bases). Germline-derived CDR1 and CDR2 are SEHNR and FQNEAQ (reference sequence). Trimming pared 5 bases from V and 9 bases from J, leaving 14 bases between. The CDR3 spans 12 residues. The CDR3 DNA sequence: TGTGCCAGCAGCCAGGACTCTCCGGGGCAGTACTTC. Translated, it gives CASSQDSPGQYF.

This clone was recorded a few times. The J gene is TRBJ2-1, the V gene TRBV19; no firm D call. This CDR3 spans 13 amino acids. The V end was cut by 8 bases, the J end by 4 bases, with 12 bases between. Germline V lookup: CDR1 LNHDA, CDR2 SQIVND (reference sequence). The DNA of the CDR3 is TGTGCCAGTTCAGGAGCGAATTACAATGAGCAGTTCTTC. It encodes CASSGANYNEQFF.

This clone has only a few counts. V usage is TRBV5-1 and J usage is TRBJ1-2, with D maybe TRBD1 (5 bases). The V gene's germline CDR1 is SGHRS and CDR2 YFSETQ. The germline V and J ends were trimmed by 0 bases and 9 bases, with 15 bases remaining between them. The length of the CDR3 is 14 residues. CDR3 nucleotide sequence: TGCGCCAGCAGCTTGGATCAGGGAACTATAAGCTACACCTTC. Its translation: CASSLDQGTISYTF.

In DNA, the CDR3 is TGTGCCAGCAGCTTGGTACAAGGTATCACAGATACGCAGTATTTT. Amino acids: CASSLVQGITDTQYF. The V gene is TRBV7-6, the J gene TRBJ2-3; D remains ambiguous. The length of the CDR3 is 15 residues. Germline loops: CDR1 SGHVS, CDR2 FNYEAQ. Trimming took 3 bases from V and 2 from J, leaving 12 bases between them.

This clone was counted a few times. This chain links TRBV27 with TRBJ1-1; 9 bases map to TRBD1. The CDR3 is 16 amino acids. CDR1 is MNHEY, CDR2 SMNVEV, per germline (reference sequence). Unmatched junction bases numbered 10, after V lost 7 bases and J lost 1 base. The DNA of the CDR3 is TGTGCCAGCACTAAATTGGCGGACAGGGGGAACACTGAAGCTTTCTTT. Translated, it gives CASTKLADRGNTEAFF.

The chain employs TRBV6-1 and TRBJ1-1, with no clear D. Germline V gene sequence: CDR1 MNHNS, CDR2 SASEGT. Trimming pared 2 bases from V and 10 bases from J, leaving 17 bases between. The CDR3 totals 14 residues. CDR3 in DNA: TGTGCCAGCAGTGAATTTCGGCCTCTAGTTAGAGCTTTCTTT. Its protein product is CASSEFRPLVRAFF.

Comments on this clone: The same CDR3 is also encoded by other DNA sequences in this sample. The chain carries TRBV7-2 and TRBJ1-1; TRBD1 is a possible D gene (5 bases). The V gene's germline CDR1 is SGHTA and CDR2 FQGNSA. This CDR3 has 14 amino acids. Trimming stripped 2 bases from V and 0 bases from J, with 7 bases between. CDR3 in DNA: TGTGCCAGCAGCTTAAGACAGATGAACACTGAAGCTTTCTTT. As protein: CASSLRQMNTEAFF.

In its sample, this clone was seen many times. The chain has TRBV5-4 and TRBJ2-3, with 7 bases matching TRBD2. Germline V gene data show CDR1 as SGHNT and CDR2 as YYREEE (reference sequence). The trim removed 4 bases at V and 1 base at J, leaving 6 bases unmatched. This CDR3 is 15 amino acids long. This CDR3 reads CASSTGGRGTDTQYF. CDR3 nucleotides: TGTGCCAGCAGCACGGGGGGACGTGGCACAGATACGCAGTATTTT. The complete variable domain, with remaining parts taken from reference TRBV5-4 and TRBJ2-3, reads ETGVTQSPTHLIKTRGQQVTLRCSSQSGHNTVSWYQQALGQGPQFIFQYYREEENGRGNFPPRFSGLQFPNYSSELNVNALELDDSALYLCASSTGGRGTDTQYFGPGTRLTVL.

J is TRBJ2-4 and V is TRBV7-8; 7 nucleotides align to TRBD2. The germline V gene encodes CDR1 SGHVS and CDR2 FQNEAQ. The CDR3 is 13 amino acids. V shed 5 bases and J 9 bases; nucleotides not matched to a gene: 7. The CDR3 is CASSRAGSFIQYF. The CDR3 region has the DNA TGTGCCAGCAGCCGAGCGGGGAGTTTCATTCAGTACTTC.

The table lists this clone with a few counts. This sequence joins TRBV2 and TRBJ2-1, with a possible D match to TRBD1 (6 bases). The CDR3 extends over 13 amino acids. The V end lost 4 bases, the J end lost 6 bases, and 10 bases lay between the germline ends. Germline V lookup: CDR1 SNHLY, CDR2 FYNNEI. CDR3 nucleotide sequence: TGTGCCAGCAGTGCTGGGGACATCAATGAGCAGTTCTTC. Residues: CASSAGDINEQFF.

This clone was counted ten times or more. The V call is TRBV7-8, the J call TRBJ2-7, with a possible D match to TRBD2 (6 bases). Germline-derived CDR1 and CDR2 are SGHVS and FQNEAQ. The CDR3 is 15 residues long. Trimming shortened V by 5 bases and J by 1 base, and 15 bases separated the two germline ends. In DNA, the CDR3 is TGTGCCAGCAGCGCCGGACGGAGGGGATCCTACGAGCAGTACTTC. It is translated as CASSAGRRGSYEQYF.

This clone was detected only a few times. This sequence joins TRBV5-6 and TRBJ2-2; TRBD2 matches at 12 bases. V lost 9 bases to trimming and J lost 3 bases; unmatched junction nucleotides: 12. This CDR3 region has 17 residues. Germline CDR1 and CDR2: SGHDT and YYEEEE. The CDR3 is CATEGIGLAGHTGELFF. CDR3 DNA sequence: TGTGCCACCGAAGGAATTGGACTAGCGGGACACACCGGGGAGCTGTTTTTT.

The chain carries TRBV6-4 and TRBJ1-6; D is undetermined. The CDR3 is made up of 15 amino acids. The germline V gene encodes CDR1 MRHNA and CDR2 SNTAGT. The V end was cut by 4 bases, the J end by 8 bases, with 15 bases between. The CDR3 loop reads CASSVLHRGDSPLHF. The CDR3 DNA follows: TGTGCCAGCAGTGTCCTCCATCGGGGTGATTCACCCCTCCACTTT.